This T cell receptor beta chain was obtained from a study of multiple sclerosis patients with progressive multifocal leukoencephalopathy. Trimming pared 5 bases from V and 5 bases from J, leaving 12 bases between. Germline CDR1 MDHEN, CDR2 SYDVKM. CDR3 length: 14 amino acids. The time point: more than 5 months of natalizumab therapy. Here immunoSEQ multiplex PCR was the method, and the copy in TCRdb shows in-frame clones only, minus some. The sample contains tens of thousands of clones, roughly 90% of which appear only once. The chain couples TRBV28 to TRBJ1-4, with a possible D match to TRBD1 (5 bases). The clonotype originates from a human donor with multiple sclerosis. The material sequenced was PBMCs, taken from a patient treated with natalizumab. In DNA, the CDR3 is TGTGCCAGCAGTACCCGGGGCCTCAATGAAAAACTGTTTTTT. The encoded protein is CASSTRGLNEKLFF.